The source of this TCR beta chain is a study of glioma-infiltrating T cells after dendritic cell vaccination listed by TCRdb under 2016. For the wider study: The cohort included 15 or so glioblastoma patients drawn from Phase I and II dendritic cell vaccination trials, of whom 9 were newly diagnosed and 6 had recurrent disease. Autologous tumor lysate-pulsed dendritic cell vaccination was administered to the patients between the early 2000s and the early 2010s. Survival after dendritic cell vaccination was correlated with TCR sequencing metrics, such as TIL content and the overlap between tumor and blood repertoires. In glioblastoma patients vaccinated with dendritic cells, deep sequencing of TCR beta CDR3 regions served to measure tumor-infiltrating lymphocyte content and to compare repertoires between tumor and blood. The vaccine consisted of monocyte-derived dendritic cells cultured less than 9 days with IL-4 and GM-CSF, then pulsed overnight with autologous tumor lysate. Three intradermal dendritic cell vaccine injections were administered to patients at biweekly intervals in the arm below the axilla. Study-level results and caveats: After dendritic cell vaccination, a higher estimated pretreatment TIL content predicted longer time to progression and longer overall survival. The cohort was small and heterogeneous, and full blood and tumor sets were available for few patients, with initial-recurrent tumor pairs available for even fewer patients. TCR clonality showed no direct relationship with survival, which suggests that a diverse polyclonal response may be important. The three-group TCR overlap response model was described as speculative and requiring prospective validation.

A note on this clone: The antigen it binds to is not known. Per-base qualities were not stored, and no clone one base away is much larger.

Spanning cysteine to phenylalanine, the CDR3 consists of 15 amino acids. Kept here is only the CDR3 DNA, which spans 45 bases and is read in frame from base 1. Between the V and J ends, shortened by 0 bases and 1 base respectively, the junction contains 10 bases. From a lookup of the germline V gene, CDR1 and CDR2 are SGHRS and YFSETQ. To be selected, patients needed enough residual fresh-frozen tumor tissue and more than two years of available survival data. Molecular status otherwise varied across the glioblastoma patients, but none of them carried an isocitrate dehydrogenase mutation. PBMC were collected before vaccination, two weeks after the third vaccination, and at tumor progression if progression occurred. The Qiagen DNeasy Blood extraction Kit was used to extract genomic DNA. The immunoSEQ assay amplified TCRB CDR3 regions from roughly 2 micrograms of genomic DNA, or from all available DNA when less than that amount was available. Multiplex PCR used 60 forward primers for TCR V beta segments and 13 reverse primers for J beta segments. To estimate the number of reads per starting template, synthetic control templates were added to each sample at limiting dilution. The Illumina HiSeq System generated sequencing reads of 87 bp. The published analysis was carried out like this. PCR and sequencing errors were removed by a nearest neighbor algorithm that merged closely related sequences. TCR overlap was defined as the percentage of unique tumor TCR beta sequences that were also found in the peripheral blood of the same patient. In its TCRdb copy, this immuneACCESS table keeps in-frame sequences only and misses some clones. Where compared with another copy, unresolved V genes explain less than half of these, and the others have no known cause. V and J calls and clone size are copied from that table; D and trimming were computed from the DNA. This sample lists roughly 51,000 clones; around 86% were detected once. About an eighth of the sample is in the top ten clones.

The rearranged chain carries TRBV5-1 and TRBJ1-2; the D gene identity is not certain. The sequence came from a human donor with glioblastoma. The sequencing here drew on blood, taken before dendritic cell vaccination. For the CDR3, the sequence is CASSLVSENNYGYTF. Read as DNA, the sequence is TGCGCCAGCAGCTTGGTTTCAGAAAATAACTATGGCTACACCTTC.